This T cell receptor (beta chain) came from a study of cytomegalovirus exposure and HLA in healthy donors. On this clone: Its specificity is unknown.

Primers for the PCR totalled 60 Vbeta and 13 Jbeta. Only in-frame clones appear in the TCRdb table, and some are missing; sequencing was by immunoSEQ multiplex PCR. This table holds about 200,000 clones, approximately 80% found once. V trimming: 1 base; J trimming: 4 bases; junction bases outside the gene matches: 6. The germline V gene encodes CDR1 GTSNPN and CDR2 SVGIG (reference sequence). CDR3 size: 14 residues. Whole-study findings and limits: Confirmation was obtained in vitro that a few CMV-associated chains are specific for CMV antigens. A previous analysis found most TCR beta V segments productive roughly 90% or roughly 30% of the time. Among TCR beta chains, those listed as cytomegalovirus-associated numbered over 150.

The specimen was PBMCs. The rearrangement links TRBV30 to TRBJ2-5; 7 nucleotides line up with TRBD1. This receptor was taken from a woman aged 30 to 39 in good health and CMV-seropositive. The CDR3 nucleotides read TGTGCCTGGAGTGAGACAGGGCAAGGAGAGACCCAGTACTTC. As protein: CAWSETGQGETQYF.